This T cell receptor (beta chain) was captured by sequencing in a study of blood T cell repertoires in COVID-19. V gave up 7 bases and J gave up 6 bases; unmatched junction bases: 16. CDR1 is ENHRY and CDR2 is SYGVKD in the germline V gene. The CDR3 runs to 18 residues. Profiling relied on immunoSEQ multiplex PCR, and the TCRdb table lists in-frame clones only, not all of them. The sample carries approximately 22,000 clones, 80% to 95% recorded once. The chain uses TRBV10-3 and TRBJ2-1; 12 bases are a match to TRBD2. This clonotype originated in an older woman with active COVID-19. Sequencing was done on a sample of peripheral blood. CDR3 sequence: CAIMRLAGAYGPGNEQFF. As DNA, the CDR3 is TGTGCCATCATGCGACTAGCGGGAGCTTATGGCCCGGGCAATGAGCAGTTCTTC.